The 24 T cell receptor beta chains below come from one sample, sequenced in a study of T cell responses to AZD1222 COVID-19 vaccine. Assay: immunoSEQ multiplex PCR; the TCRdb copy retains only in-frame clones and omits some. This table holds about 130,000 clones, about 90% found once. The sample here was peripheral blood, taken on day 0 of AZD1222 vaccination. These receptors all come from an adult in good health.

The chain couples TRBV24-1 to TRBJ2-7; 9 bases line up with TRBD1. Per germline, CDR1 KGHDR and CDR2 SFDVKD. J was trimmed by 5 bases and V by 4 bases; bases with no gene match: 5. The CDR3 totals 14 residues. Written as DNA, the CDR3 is TGTGCCACCAGTGACCCGGGACAGGGCAACGAGCAGTACTTC. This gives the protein CATSDPGQGNEQYF.

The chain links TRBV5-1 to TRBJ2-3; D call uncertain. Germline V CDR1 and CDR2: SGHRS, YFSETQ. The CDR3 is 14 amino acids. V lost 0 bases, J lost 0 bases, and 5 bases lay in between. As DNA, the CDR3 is TGCGCCAGCAGCTTGGAAGTGAGCACAGATACGCAGTATTTT. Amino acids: CASSLEVSTDTQYF.

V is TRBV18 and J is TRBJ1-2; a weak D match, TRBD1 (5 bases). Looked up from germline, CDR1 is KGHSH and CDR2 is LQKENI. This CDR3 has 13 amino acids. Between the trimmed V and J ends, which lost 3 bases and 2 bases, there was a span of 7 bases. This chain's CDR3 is CASSPTANYGYTF. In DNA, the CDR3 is TGTGCCAGCTCACCGACAGCAAACTATGGCTACACCTTC.

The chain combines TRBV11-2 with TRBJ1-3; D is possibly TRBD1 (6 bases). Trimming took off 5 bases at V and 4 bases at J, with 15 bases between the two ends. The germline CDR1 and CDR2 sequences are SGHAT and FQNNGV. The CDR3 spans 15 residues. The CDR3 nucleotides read TGTGCCAGCAGCCGCTCGTTGGGGGCCGGAAACACCATATATTTT. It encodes CASSRSLGAGNTIYF.

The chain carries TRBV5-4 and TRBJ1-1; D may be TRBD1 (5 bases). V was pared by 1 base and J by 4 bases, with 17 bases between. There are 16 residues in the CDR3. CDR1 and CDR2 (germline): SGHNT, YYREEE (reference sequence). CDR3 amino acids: CASSLLGLDRGTEAFF. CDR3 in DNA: TGTGCCAGCAGCTTGCTCGGTTTAGATAGGGGCACTGAAGCTTTCTTT.

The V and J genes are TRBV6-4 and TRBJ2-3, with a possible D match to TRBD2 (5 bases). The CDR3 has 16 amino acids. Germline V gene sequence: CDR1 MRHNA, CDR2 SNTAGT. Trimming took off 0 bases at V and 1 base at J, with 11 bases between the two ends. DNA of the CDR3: TGTGCCAGCAGTGACTCGGCGGGTAGTGGCACAGATACGCAGTATTTT. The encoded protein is CASSDSAGSGTDTQYF.

This CDR3 is CASSVWGTGYNEQFF. The CDR3 DNA follows: TGTGCCAGCAGTGTGTGGGGGACAGGATACAATGAGCAGTTCTTC. The J gene is TRBJ2-1, the V gene TRBV2; 8 bases are shared with TRBD1. The V gene's germline CDR1 is SNHLY and CDR2 FYNNEI. This CDR3 has 15 amino acids. Unmatched junction bases numbered 6, after V lost 4 bases and J lost 4 bases.

As DNA, the CDR3 is TGTGCCAGCAGTTTAATGAATCGCGGAAATAATTCACCCCTCCACTTT. It encodes CASSLMNRGNNSPLHF. The chain has TRBV27 and TRBJ1-6; the D is unclear. This CDR3 spans 16 amino acids. The germline V and J ends were trimmed by 2 bases and 5 bases, with 13 bases remaining between them. The germline V gene encodes CDR1 MNHEY and CDR2 SMNVEV (reference sequence).

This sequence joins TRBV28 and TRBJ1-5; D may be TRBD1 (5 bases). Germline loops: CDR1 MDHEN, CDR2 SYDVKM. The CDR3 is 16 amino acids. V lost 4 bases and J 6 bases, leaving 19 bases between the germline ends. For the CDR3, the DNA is TGTGCCAGCAGTTCCGGGACGGGCTTTCGGGGTCAGCCCCAGCATTTT. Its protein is CASSSGTGFRGQPQHF.

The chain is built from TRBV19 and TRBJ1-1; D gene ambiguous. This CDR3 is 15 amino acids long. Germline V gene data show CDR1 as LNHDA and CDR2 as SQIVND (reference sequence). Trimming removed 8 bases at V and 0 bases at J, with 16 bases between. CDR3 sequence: CASQNLRTVNTEAFF. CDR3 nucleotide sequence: TGTGCCAGTCAAAACCTGAGGACGGTGAACACTGAAGCTTTCTTT. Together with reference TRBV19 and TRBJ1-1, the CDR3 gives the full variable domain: DGGITQSPKYLFRKEGQNVTLSCEQNLNHDAMYWYRQDPGQGLRLIYYSQIVNDFQKGDIAEGYSVSREKKESFPLTVTSAQKNPTAFYLCASQNLRTVNTEAFFGQGTRLTVV.

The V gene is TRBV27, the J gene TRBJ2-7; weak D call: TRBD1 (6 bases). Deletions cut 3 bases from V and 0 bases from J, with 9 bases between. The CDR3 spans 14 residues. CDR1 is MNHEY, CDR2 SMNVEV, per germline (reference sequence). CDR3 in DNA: TGTGCCAGCAGTTTTACAGGGCCCTCCTACGAGCAGTACTTC. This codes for CASSFTGPSYEQYF.

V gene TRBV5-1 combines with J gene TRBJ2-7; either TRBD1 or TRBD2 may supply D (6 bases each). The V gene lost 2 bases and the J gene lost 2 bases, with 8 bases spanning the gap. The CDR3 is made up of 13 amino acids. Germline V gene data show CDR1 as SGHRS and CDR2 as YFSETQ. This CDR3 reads CASSLGGTYEQYF. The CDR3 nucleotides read TGCGCCAGCAGCTTAGGGGGGACCTACGAGCAGTACTTC.

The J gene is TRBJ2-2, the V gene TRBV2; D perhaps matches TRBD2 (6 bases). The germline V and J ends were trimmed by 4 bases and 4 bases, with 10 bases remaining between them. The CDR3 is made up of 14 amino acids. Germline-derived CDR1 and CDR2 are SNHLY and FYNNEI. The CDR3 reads CASSVLATTGELFF. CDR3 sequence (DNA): TGTGCCAGCAGTGTCCTAGCGACCACCGGGGAGCTGTTTTTT. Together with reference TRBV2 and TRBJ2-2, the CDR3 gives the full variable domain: EPEVTQTPSHQVTQMGQEVILRCVPISNHLYFYWYRQILGQKVEFLVSFYNNEISEKSEIFDDQFSVERPDGSNFTLKIRSTKLEDSAMYFCASSVLATTGELFFGEGSRLTVL.

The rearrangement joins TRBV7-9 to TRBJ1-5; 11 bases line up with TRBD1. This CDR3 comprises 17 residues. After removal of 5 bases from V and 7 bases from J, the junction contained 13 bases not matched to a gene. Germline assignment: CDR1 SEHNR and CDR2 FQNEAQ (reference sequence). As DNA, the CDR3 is TGTGCCAGCAGCGCCGGGACAGGGGGTAGCAGTCGACAGCCCCAGCATTTT. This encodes CASSAGTGGSSRQPQHF.

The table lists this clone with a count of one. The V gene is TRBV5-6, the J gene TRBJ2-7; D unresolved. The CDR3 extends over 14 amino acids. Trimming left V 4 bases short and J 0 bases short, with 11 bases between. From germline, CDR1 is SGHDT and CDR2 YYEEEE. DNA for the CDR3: TGTGCCAGCAGCCAGGCCATTAGCTCCTACGAGCAGTACTTC. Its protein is CASSQAISSYEQYF.

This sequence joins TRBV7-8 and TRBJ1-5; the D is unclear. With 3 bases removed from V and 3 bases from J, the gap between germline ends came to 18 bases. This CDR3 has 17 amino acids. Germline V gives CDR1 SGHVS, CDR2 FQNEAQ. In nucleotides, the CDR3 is TGTGCCAGCAGCTTGTCAGAAAGCCCGAACATCAATCAGCCCCAGCATTTT. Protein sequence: CASSLSESPNINQPQHF.

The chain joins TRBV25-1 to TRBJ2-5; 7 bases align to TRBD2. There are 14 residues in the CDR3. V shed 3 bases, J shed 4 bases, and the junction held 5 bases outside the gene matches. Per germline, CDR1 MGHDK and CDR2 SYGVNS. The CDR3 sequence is CASSDREGRETQYF. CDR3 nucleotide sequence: TGTGCCAGCAGTGATAGGGAGGGGCGAGAGACCCAGTACTTC.

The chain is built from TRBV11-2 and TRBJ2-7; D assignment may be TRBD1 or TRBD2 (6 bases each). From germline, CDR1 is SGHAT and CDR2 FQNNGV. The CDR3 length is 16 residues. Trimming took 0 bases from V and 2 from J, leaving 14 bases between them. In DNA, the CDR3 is TGTGCCAGCAGCTTAGATCCGGGGGCAGGGACCTACGAGCAGTACTTC. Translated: CASSLDPGAGTYEQYF.

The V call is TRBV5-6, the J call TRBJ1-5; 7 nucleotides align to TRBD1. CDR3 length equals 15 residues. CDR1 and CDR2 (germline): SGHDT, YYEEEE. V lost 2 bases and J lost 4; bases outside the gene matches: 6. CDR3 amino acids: CASSLGTELNQPQHF. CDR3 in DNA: TGTGCCAGCAGCTTAGGGACAGAGCTGAATCAGCCCCAGCATTTT.

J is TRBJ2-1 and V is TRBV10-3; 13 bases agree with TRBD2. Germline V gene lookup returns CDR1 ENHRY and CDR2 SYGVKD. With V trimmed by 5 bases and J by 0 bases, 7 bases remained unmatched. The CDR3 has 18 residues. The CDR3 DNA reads TGTGCCATCAGTACCTCGGGACTAGCGGGAAGCTCCTACAATGAGCAGTTCTTC. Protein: CAISTSGLAGSSYNEQFF.

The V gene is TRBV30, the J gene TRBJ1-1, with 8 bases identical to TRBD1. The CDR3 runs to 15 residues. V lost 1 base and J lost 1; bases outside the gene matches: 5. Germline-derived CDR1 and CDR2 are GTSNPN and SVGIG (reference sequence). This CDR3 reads CAWSALTGGNTEAFF. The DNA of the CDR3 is TGTGCCTGGAGTGCCTTAACAGGGGGGAACACTGAAGCTTTCTTT.

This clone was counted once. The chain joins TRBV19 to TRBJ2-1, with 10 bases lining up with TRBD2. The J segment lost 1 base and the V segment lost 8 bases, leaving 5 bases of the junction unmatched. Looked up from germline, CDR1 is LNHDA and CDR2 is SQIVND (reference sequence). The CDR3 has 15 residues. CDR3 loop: CASARLAGSYNEQFF. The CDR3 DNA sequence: TGTGCCAGTGCCCGACTAGCGGGTTCCTACAATGAGCAGTTCTTC.

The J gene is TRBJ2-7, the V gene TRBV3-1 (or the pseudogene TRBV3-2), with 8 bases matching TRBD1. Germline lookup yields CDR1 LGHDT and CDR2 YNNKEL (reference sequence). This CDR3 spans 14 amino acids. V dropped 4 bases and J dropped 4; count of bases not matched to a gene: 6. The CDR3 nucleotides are TGTGCCAGCAGCCCCGGACAGGGCAATTACGAGCAGTACTTC. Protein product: CASSPGQGNYEQYF.

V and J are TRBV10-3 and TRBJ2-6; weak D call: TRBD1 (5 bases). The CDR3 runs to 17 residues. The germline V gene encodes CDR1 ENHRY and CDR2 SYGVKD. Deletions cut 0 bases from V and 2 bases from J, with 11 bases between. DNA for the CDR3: TGTGCCATCAGTGAGTCCCTTCTAGGGGCTGGGGCCAACGTCCTGACTTTC. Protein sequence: CAISESLLGAGANVLTF.